This T cell receptor beta chain was found in a study of technical replicates of blood from several donors. This clone was detected only once. TCRdb's table, derived via immunoSEQ multiplex PCR, lists solely in-frame clones and lacks some. Of roughly 71,000 clones detected, roughly 92% appear once; the ten largest clones hold roughly 0.36%. Trimming removed 2 bases from V and 2 bases from J, with 10 bases in between. The germline CDR1 and CDR2 sequences are MDHEN and SYDVKM. The CDR3 extends over 14 amino acids. This TCR was sampled from a human donor in good health. The sample consisted of T cells isolated from PBMCs. The chain couples TRBV28 to TRBJ2-7; weak D call: TRBD1 (5 bases). CDR3 nucleotide sequence: TGTGCCAGCAGTTTAAGGGGTAAAACCTACGAGCAGTACTTC. This encodes CASSLRGKTYEQYF.